The rows below give T cell receptor beta chains drawn from one sample of a study of low-dose radiotherapy and immunotherapy resistance in tumors. TCRdb re-analysed the reads in MiXCR, keeping a single row per CDR3 protein. In the table there are about 82,000 distinct CDR3 sequences, approximately 20% of which are singletons. This sample comprised PBMCs, obtained before treatment. The receptors derive from a male donor with prostate cancer. The CDR3 runs from the conserved cysteine through the conserved F or W. The D gene is left open where the match is weak. Rows give clone size only sometimes, using once, few, many, or a class for an expanded clone.

CDR3nt: TGTGCCAGTAGTATGTTGCGGAGCACTAGGCGGGATGAGCAGTTCTTC
CDR3aa: CASSMLRSTRRDEQFF
abundance: many
j_gene: TRBJ2-1
v_gene: TRBV19
d_gene: .

CDR3nt: TGTGCCAGCAGTTCTTTGACTAGCGGGGCCGGCGGGGAGCTGTTTTTT
CDR3aa: CASSSLTSGAGGELFF
abundance: many
j_gene: TRBJ2-2
v_gene: TRBV28
d_gene: TRBD2

CDR3nt: TGTGCCAGCAGCCAAGAGACTAGCGGAGAAGAGACCCAGTACTTC
CDR3aa: CASSQETSGEETQYF
abundance: .
j_gene: TRBJ2-5
v_gene: TRBV4-2
d_gene: TRBD2

CDR3nt: TGTGCCAGCAGCCGACCGGCGACTAGCCGCCCCGGGGAGCTGTTTTTT
CDR3aa: CASSRPATSRPGELFF
abundance: many
j_gene: TRBJ2-2
v_gene: TRBV6-1
d_gene: TRBD2

CDR3nt: TGTGCCAGCAGCGGTATAGGAGGGAGCTCCTACGAGCAGTACTTC
CDR3aa: CASSGIGGSSYEQYF
abundance: many
j_gene: TRBJ2-7
v_gene: TRBV7-2
d_gene: .

CDR3nt: TGTGCCAGCAGAATGACAGGGCGCTCGTGGGAAGCCCAGCTGTTTTTT
CDR3aa: CASRMTGRSWEAQLFF
abundance: many
j_gene: TRBJ2-2
v_gene: TRBV28
d_gene: TRBD1

CDR3nt: TGTGCCAGCAGCCTCGGACCGCCTCACACTGAAGCTTTCTTT
CDR3aa: CASSLGPPHTEAFF
abundance: many
j_gene: TRBJ1-1
v_gene: TRBV6-5
d_gene: .

CDR3nt: TGCGCCAGCAGCCCTGCAGGGGGGGAACACTATGGCTACACCTTC
CDR3aa: CASSPAGGEHYGYTF
abundance: many
j_gene: TRBJ1-2
v_gene: TRBV4-1
d_gene: TRBD1

CDR3nt: TGTGCCAGCAGCCGGACAGGGAGCAGGGAGACCCAGTACTTC
CDR3aa: CASSRTGSRETQYF
abundance: many
j_gene: TRBJ2-5
v_gene: TRBV14
d_gene: TRBD1

CDR3nt: TGTGCCAGCAGCCAAGACCCCGTTAGGACGAACACTGGAAACACCATATATTTT
CDR3aa: CASSQDPVRTNTGNTIYF
abundance: many
j_gene: TRBJ1-3
v_gene: TRBV4-2
d_gene: .

CDR3nt: TGTGCCAGCAGCTTAACGGTCCTGAGCTCCTACAATGAGCAGTTCTTC
CDR3aa: CASSLTVLSSYNEQFF
abundance: many
j_gene: TRBJ2-1
v_gene: TRBV7-3
d_gene: .

CDR3nt: TGTGCCAGCAGCGAACCCGGGGCTAGCGACATCTACAATGAGCAGTTCTTC
CDR3aa: CASSEPGASDIYNEQFF
abundance: .
j_gene: TRBJ2-1
v_gene: TRBV9
d_gene: .

CDR3nt: TGTGCCAGCAACCCCCATGGCGGGATAGGGACCGGGGAGCTGTTTTTT
CDR3aa: CASNPHGGIGTGELFF
abundance: few
j_gene: TRBJ2-2
v_gene: TRBV3-1
d_gene: .

CDR3nt: TGTGCCAGCAGTTTGTGGGGAAGGGTCACCGGGGAGCTGTTTTTT
CDR3aa: CASSLWGRVTGELFF
abundance: many
j_gene: TRBJ2-2
v_gene: TRBV27
d_gene: .

CDR3nt: TGCGCCAGCAGCTTGGCCGGTTCAGGATACTACGAGCAGTACTTC
CDR3aa: CASSLAGSGYYEQYF
abundance: few
j_gene: TRBJ2-7
v_gene: TRBV5-1
d_gene: .

CDR3nt: TGTGCCAGCAGCCAAGCCGTGAAAAACATTCAGTACTTC
CDR3aa: CASSQAVKNIQYF
abundance: many
j_gene: TRBJ2-4
v_gene: TRBV3-1
d_gene: .

CDR3nt: TGTGCCAGCAGCCAAGTCTCCTCCAGGGCAGATACGCAGTATTTT
CDR3aa: CASSQVSSRADTQYF
abundance: many
j_gene: TRBJ2-3
v_gene: TRBV4-2
d_gene: .

CDR3nt: TGCAGCGTTGAAGATATCGGCAGAAGCACAGATACGCAGTATTTT
CDR3aa: CSVEDIGRSTDTQYF
abundance: many
j_gene: TRBJ2-3
v_gene: TRBV29-1
d_gene: .

CDR3nt: TGTGCCAGTAGTATCCCAAGCACAGATACGCAGTATTTT
CDR3aa: CASSIPSTDTQYF
abundance: many
j_gene: TRBJ2-3
v_gene: TRBV19
d_gene: .

CDR3nt: TGTGCCAGCAATAGTAGGGACTCATACAATGAGCAGTTCTTC
CDR3aa: CASNSRDSYNEQFF
abundance: many
j_gene: TRBJ2-1
v_gene: TRBV7-2
d_gene: .

CDR3nt: TGTGCCTGGACCACGGGGCTAGCTAGCACAGATACGCAGTATTTT
CDR3aa: CAWTTGLASTDTQYF
abundance: many
j_gene: TRBJ2-3
v_gene: TRBV30
d_gene: .

CDR3nt: TGTGCCAGCAGTGACGGGGACCGCACCTACGAGCAGTACTTC
CDR3aa: CASSDGDRTYEQYF
abundance: many
j_gene: TRBJ2-7
v_gene: TRBV6-2/TRBV6-3
d_gene: .